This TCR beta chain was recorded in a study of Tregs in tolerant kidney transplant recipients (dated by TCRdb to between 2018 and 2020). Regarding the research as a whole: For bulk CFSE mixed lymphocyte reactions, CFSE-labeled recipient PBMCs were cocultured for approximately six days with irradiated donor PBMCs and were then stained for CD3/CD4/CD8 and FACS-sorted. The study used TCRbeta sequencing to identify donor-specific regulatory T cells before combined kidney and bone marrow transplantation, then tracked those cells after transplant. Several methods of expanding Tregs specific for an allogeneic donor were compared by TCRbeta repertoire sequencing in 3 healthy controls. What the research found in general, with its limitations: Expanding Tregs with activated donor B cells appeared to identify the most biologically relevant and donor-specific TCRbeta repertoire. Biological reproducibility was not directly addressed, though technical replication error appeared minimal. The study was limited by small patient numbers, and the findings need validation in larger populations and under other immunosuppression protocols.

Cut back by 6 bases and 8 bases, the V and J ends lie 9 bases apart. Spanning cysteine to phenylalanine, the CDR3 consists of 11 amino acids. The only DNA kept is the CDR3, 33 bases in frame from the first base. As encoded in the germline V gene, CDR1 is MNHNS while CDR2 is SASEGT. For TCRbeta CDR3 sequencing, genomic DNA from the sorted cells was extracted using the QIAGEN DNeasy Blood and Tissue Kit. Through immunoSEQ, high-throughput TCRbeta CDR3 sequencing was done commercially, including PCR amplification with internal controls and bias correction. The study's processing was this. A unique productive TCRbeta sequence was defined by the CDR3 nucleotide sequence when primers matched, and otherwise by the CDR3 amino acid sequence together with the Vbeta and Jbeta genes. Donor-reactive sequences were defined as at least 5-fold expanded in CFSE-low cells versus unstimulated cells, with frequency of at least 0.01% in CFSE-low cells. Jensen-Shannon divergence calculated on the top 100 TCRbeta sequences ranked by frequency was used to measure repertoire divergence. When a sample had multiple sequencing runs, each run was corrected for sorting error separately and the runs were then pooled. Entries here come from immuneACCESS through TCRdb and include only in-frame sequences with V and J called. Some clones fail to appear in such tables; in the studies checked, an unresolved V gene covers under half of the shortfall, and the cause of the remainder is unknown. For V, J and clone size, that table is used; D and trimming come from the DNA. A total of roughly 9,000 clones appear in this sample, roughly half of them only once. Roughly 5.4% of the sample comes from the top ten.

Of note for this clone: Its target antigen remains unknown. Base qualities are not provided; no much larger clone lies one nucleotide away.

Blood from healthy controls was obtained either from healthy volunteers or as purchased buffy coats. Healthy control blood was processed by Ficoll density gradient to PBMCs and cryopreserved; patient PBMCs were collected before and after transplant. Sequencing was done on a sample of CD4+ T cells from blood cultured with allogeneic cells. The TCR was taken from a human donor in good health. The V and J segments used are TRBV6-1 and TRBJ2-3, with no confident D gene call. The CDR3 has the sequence CASSRWGTQYF. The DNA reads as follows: TGTGCCAGCAGCCGCTGGGGTACGCAGTATTTT.